A selection of T cell receptor beta chains follows, all from one sample in a study of blood T cell repertoires in COVID-19. Clones were sequenced by immunoSEQ multiplex PCR, and TCRdb holds only the in-frame ones, with some missing. The table shows 90,000 or so clones, with roughly 89% occurring only once. The sequenced sample was peripheral blood. The receptors come from a woman aged 65 to 85 with acute or convalescent COVID-19. CDR3s include the opening cysteine and the closing phenylalanine or tryptophan. The D gene is left open where the match is weak. The listing skips clone size in some rows; elsewhere it reads once, few, many or a size class.

cdr3_aa cdr3_nt clone_size v_call d_call j_call
CASSIQGSGGKLFF TGTGCCAGTAGTATTCAGGGGAGTGGGGGAAAACTGTTTTTT NA TRBV19 NA TRBJ1-4
CASSPFAGLEYNEQFF TGTGCCAGCAGCCCCTTTGCCGGGTTAGAGTACAATGAGCAGTTCTTC NA TRBV7-6 NA TRBJ2-1
CASSLQGQGLDTQYF TGTGCCAGCAGCTTACAAGGCCAGGGGCTGGATACGCAGTATTTT NA TRBV7-2 NA TRBJ2-3
CASSPTGQGRYTQYF TGTGCCAGCAGTCCCACGGGACAGGGGAGGTATACGCAGTATTTT NA TRBV28 TRBD1 TRBJ2-3
CSASRGHHSYEQYF TGCAGTGCTAGTAGGGGACACCACTCCTACGAGCAGTACTTC NA TRBV20-1 NA TRBJ2-7
CASSDVREQYF TGTGCCAGCAGTGATGTACGGGAGCAGTACTTC few TRBV6-1 NA TRBJ2-7
CATSYRIGRLSNQPQHF TGTGCCACCTCTTATCGGATCGGCAGGCTCAGCAATCAGCCCCAGCATTTT NA TRBV28 NA TRBJ1-5
CASGSMPPGQGLRSNEKLFF TGTGCTAGTGGTTCTATGCCCCCGGGACAGGGCCTTAGGTCTAATGAAAAACTGTTTTTT NA TRBV12-5 TRBD1 TRBJ1-4
CASRARGGGTEAFF TGTGCCAGCAGAGCTCGGGGCGGGGGCACTGAAGCTTTCTTT NA TRBV6-4 NA TRBJ1-1
CASSDSPLTRLQETQYF TGCGCCAGCAGTGACTCCCCGCTGACGCGGCTCCAAGAGACCCAGTACTTC NA TRBV10-1 NA TRBJ2-5
CASSSDSNQPQHF TGTGCCAGCAGCTCAGATAGCAATCAGCCCCAGCATTTT NA TRBV6-2/TRBV6-3 NA TRBJ1-5
CASSAGETNEKLFF TGTGCCAGCAGCGCTGGAGAGACTAATGAAAAACTGTTTTTT NA TRBV9 NA TRBJ1-4
CASSPPRTDTQYF TGTGCCAGCAGTCCCCCGAGGACAGATACGCAGTATTTT NA TRBV28 NA TRBJ2-3
CASSGKRGTGNTEAFF TGTGCCAGCAGCGGAAAGAGAGGGACAGGGAACACTGAAGCTTTCTTT NA TRBV9 TRBD1 TRBJ1-1
CASRLAGGKEQYF TGTGCCAGCAGGTTAGCGGGAGGAAAGGAGCAGTACTTC NA TRBV27 TRBD2 TRBJ2-7
CASSSTGNGQPQHF TGTGCCAGCAGCTCGACAGGGAATGGACAGCCCCAGCATTTT NA TRBV7-9 TRBD1 TRBJ1-5
CASSLRRGGGNTIYF TGTGCCAGCAGTTTACGGAGAGGGGGTGGAAACACCATATATTTT NA TRBV27 NA TRBJ1-3
CSVVGIAGGPWASEQYF TGCAGCGTTGTAGGTATAGCGGGAGGGCCCTGGGCTTCCGAGCAGTACTTC once TRBV29-1 TRBD2 TRBJ2-7
CAIRPSSMRVPLPEAFF TGTGCCATCAGACCGTCATCCATGCGAGTCCCACTTCCTGAAGCTTTCTTT once TRBV10-3 NA TRBJ1-1
CASTRSNQPQHF TGTGCCAGCACCCGGAGCAATCAGCCCCAGCATTTT NA TRBV28 NA TRBJ1-5
CASIRRGREGAEQFF TGTGCCAGCATCCGACGGGGGCGGGAGGGCGCTGAGCAGTTCTTC once TRBV5-6 TRBD2 TRBJ2-1
CASSYRGRAGELFF TGTGCCAGCAGTTACCGGGGGAGGGCCGGGGAGCTGTTTTTT NA TRBV6-6 TRBD2 TRBJ2-2
CASRQGGYNQPQHF TGCGCCAGCAGACAGGGCGGTTACAATCAGCCCCAGCATTTT NA TRBV10-1 NA TRBJ1-5
CASSPMSADTQYF TGTGCCAGCAGCCCCATGAGCGCAGATACGCAGTATTTT NA TRBV5-5 NA TRBJ2-3
CASSWDSSNYGYTF TGTGCCAGCAGCTGGGACAGTTCTAACTATGGCTACACCTTC NA TRBV5-6 TRBD1 TRBJ1-2
CASSQETGNEQFF TGTGCCAGCAGCCAAGAGACAGGAAATGAGCAGTTCTTC once TRBV4-2 NA TRBJ2-1
CASSLALDHTEAFF TGCGCCAGCAGCTTGGCCCTAGATCACACTGAAGCTTTCTTT NA TRBV5-1 NA TRBJ1-1
CASSYSQGDNYGYTF TGTGCCAGCAGTTACTCACAGGGAGATAACTATGGCTACACCTTC NA TRBV6-5 NA TRBJ1-2
CASSPRSQKRAQHF TGTGCCAGCTCACCACGGTCCCAAAAACGGGCCCAGCATTTT few TRBV18 NA TRBJ1-5
CAWSYDEKLFF TGTGCCTGGAGTTATGATGAAAAACTGTTTTTT NA TRBV30 NA TRBJ1-4
CASSLDGGRNTGELFF TGTGCCAGCAGCTTAGACGGGGGGCGCAATACCGGGGAGCTGTTTTTT NA TRBV7-9 NA TRBJ2-2
CASQGIAEAFF TGTGCCAGCCAGGGGATAGCTGAAGCTTTCTTT NA TRBV28 NA TRBJ1-1
CASSETGGWTEAYEQYF TGTGCCAGCAGTGAAACGGGGGGATGGACGGAGGCCTACGAGCAGTACTTC NA TRBV2 TRBD2 TRBJ2-7
CASSNRLAGEILVGELFF TGCGCCAGCAGCAACCGACTAGCGGGAGAAATACTGGTCGGGGAGCTGTTTTTT NA TRBV5-1 TRBD2 TRBJ2-2
CARTGTANTGELFF TGTGCCAGAACCGGGACAGCGAACACCGGGGAGCTGTTTTTT once TRBV21-1 NA TRBJ2-2
CASSLSVGEQYF TGTGCCAGCAGTTTATCCGTCGGCGAGCAGTACTTC NA TRBV12-3/TRBV12-4 NA TRBJ2-7
CASSPPGQGPGGNEKLFF TGTGCCAGCAGTCCTCCGGGACAGGGACCAGGGGGTAATGAAAAACTGTTTTTT NA TRBV28 TRBD1 TRBJ1-4
CASSPYRVGGYTF TGTGCCAGCAGTCCCTACAGGGTCGGTGGCTACACCTTC NA TRBV27 NA TRBJ1-2
CASSLPTSGAQTQYF TGTGCCAGCAGCTTACCCACTAGCGGGGCGCAGACCCAGTACTTC NA TRBV7-9 TRBD2 TRBJ2-5
CASSIQGGPDTQYF TGTGCCAGTAGTATCCAGGGAGGACCAGATACGCAGTATTTT NA TRBV19 NA TRBJ2-3
CSASRQGKGSNQPQHF TGCAGTGCTAGTCGACAGGGGAAGGGTAGCAATCAGCCCCAGCATTTT once TRBV20-1 TRBD1 TRBJ1-5